This T cell receptor beta chain derives from a study of control samples from healthy donors and cancer patients (dated by TCRdb to the early 2020s). To prepare the library, the immunoSEQ multiplex PCR assay was applied. TCRdb mirrors the immuneACCESS table, restricted to in-frame sequences. Some clones are absent from its copies; in checked studies, under half trace to an unresolved V gene, and the reason for the others is unknown. In all, the sample holds 140,000 to 150,000 clones, and 91% of those were seen once. The ten largest clones represent roughly 3.2% of the sample. On this clone: The specificity of this receptor is unknown. The input lacks base qualities; no much larger clone sits a single base away.

The sample taken for sequencing was blood. This TCR derives from a man aged 25-40 years in good health.

CDR3 loop: CASSLQGTSGGLNEQFF. The DNA reads TGTGCCAGCAGCTTACAGGGGACTAGCGGGGGCCTCAATGAGCAGTTCTTC. The chain uses TRBV7-8 and TRBJ2-1; the central 14 bases match TRBD2. The junction shows trimming of 2 bases on V and 6 bases on J, and the gene matches do not reach 6 bases of it. CDR1 is given as SGHVS and CDR2 as FQNEAQ, both from the germline V gene. The CDR3 covers 17 residues, taking in both the cysteine and the phenylalanine. Here the CDR3 DNA is all that survives: 51 bases in frame from base 1.